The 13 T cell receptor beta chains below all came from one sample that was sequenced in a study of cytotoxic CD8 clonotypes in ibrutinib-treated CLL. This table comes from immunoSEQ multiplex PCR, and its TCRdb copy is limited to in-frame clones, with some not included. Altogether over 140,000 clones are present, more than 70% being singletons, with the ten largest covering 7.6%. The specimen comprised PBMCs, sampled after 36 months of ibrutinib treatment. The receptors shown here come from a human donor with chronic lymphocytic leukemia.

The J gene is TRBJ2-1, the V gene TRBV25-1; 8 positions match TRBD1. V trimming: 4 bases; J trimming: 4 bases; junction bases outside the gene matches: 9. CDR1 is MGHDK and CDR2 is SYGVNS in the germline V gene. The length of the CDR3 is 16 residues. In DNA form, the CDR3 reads TGTGCCAGCAGTGCCACCTACAGGGGGGCTTACAATGAGCAGTTCTTC. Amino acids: CASSATYRGAYNEQFF.

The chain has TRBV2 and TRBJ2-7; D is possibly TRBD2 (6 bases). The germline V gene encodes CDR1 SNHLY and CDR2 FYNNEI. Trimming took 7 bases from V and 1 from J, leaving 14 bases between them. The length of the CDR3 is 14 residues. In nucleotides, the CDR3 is TGTGCCAGCACCGAACTGGGACTGTCCTACGAGCAGTACTTC. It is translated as CASTELGLSYEQYF.

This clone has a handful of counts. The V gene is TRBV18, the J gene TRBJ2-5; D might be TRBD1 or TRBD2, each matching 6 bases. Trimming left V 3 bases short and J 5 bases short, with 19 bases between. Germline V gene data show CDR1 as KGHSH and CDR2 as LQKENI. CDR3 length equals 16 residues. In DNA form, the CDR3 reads TGTGCCAGCTCACCTTCGCCTCCTACAGGGAGGGAGACCCAGTACTTC. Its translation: CASSPSPPTGRETQYF.

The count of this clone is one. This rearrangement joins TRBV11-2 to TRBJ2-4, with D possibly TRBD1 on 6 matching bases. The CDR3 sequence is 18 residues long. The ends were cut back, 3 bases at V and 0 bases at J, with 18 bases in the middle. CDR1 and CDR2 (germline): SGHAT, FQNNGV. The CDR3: CASSLLNSDRLAKNIQYF. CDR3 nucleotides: TGTGCCAGCAGCTTGCTCAACTCAGACAGGCTAGCCAAAAACATTCAGTACTTC.

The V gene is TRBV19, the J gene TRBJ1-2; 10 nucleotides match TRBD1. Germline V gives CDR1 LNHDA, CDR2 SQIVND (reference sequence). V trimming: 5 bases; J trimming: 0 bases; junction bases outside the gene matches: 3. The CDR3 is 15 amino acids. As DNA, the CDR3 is TGTGCCAGTAGTGCAGGGACAGGGGCTAACTATGGCTACACCTTC. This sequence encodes CASSAGTGANYGYTF.

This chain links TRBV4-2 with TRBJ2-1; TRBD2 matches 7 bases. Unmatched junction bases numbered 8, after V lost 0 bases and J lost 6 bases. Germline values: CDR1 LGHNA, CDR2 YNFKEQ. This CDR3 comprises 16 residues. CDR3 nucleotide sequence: TGTGCCAGCAGCCAAGAGGGGGGGAGGCCCCTCAATGAGCAGTTCTTC. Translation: CASSQEGGRPLNEQFF.

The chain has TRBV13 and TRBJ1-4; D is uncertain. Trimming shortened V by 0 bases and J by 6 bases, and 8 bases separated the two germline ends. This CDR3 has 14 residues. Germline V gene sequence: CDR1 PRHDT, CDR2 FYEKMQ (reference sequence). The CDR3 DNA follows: TGTGCCAGCAGCTTAGGTCACCTAGATGAAAAACTGTTTTTT. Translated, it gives CASSLGHLDEKLFF.

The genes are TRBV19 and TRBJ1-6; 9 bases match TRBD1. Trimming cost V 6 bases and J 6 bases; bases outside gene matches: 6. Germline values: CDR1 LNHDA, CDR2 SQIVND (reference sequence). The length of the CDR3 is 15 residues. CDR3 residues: CASRGQGPGNSPLHF. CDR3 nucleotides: TGTGCCAGTAGGGGACAGGGACCCGGTAATTCACCCCTCCACTTT. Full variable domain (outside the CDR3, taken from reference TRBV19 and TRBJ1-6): DGGITQSPKYLFRKEGQNVTLSCEQNLNHDAMYWYRQDPGQGLRLIYYSQIVNDFQKGDIAEGYSVSREKKESFPLTVTSAQKNPTAFYLCASRGQGPGNSPLHFGNGTRLTVT.

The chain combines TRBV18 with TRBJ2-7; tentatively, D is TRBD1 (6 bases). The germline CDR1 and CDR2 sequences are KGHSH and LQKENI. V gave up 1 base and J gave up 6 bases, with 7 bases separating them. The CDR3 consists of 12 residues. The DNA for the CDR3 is TGTGCCAGCTCACCACAGGGGGTCGAGCAGTACTTC. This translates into CASSPQGVEQYF.

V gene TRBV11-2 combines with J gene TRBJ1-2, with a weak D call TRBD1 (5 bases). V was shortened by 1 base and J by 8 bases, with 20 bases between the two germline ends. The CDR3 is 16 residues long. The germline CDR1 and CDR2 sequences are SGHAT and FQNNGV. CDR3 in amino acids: CASSLVAAAGVGGYTF. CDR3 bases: TGTGCCAGCAGCTTAGTAGCGGCCGCGGGGGTTGGCGGCTACACCTTC.

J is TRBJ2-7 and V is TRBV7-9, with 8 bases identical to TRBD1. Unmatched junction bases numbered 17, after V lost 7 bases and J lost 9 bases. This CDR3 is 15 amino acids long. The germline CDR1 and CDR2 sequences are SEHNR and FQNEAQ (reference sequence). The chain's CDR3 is CASTTGTGSGSGQYF. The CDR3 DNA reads TGTGCCAGCACTACCGGGACAGGCTCTGGTTCAGGGCAGTACTTC.

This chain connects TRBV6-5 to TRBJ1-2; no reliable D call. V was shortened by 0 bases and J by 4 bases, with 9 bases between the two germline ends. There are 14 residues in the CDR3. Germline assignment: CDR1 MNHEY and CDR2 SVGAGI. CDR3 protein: CASSYSRGPYGYTF. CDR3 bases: TGTGCCAGCAGTTACTCCCGGGGTCCCTATGGCTACACCTTC.

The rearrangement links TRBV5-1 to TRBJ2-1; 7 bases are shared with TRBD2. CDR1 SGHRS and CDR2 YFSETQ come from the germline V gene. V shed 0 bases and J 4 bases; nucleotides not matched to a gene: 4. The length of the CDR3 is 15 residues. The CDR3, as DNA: TGCGCCAGCAGCTTGGTTGGGGAGGGGTACAATGAGCAGTTCTTC. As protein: CASSLVGEGYNEQFF. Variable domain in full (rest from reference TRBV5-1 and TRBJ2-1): KAGVTQTPRYLIKTRGQQVTLSCSPISGHRSVSWYQQTPGQGLQFLFEYFSETQRNKGNFPGRFSGRQFSNSRSEMNVSTLELGDSALYLCASSLVGEGYNEQFFGPGTRLTVL.